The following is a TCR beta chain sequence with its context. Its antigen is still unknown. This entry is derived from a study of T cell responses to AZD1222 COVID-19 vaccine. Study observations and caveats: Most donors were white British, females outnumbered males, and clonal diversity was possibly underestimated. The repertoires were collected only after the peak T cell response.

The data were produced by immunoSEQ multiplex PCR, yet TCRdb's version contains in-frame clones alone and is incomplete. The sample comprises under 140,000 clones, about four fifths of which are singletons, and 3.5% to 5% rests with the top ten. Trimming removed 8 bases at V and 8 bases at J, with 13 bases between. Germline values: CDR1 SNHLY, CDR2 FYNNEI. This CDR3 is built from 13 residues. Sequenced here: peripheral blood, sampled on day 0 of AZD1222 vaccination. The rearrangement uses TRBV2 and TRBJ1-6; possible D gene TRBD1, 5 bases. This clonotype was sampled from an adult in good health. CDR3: CASQNRWDSPLHF. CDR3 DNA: TGTGCCAGCCAGAACAGGTGGGATTCACCCCTCCACTTT.